These 26 T cell receptor beta chains originate from one sample sequenced in a study of blood T cell repertoires in COVID-19. Measured with immunoSEQ multiplex PCR; TCRdb has only the in-frame clones, and not every one. The sample records fewer than 250,000 clones, over 80% being singletons. Material for sequencing was PBMCs or T cells enriched from blood (not recorded which). These receptors were collected from a woman under 40 who had been exposed to COVID-19.

This chain joins TRBV5-5 and TRBJ1-5; D gene unclear. Germline CDR1 reads SGHKS; CDR2 reads YYEKEE (reference sequence). This CDR3 contains 17 residues. Between the trimmed V and J ends, which lost 2 bases and 0 bases, there was a span of 15 bases. In DNA, the CDR3 is TGTGCCAGCAGCTTAGCCGGGATTGAGCTTAGCAATCAGCCCCAGCATTTT. Its protein is CASSLAGIELSNQPQHF.

V and J are TRBV5-4 and TRBJ2-7; 7 nucleotides align to TRBD1. This CDR3 comprises 15 residues. V was pared by 4 bases and J by 2 bases, with 9 bases of the junction left unmatched. Germline CDR1 reads SGHNT; CDR2 reads YYREEE (reference sequence). CDR3 coding DNA: TGTGCCAGCAGCCCTAACCTTGGACAGGCCTACGAGCAGTACTTC. Its protein product is CASSPNLGQAYEQYF.

The rearrangement joins TRBV19 to TRBJ2-1, with TRBD1 matching 7 bases. V trimming: 0 bases; J trimming: 7 bases; junction bases outside the gene matches: 6. Germline V gene sequence: CDR1 LNHDA, CDR2 SQIVND (reference sequence). The CDR3 length is 15 residues. The CDR3: CASSIDQGEWNEQFF. As DNA, the CDR3 is TGTGCCAGTAGTATAGACCAGGGGGAGTGGAATGAGCAGTTCTTC. The variable domain in full, with the rest retrieved from reference TRBV19 and TRBJ2-1, is DGGITQSPKYLFRKEGQNVTLSCEQNLNHDAMYWYRQDPGQGLRLIYYSQIVNDFQKGDIAEGYSVSREKKESFPLTVTSAQKNPTAFYLCASSIDQGEWNEQFFGPGTRLTVL.

This clone was counted once. The rearrangement links TRBV7-2 to TRBJ2-1; the match to TRBD2 covers 9 bases. Germline V gene data show CDR1 as SGHTA and CDR2 as FQGNSA. J was trimmed by 2 bases and V by 4 bases; bases with no gene match: 3. This CDR3 region has 15 residues. The CDR3 bases are TGTGCCAGCAGCTACAGCGGGGGGCCCTACAATGAGCAGTTCTTC. The encoded protein is CASSYSGGPYNEQFF.

This clone was observed once. The CDR3: CASSAKPGDTIYF. The CDR3, as DNA: TGTGCCAGCAGCGCAAAACCGGGGGACACCATATATTTT. The genes are TRBV9 and TRBJ1-3; possibly TRBD1 for D (5 bases). V was clipped by 3 bases and J by 8 bases, with 12 bases between them. Germline V gene data show CDR1 as SGDLS and CDR2 as YYNGEE. CDR3 length: 13 amino acids.

This chain links TRBV3-1 (or the pseudogene TRBV3-2) with TRBJ2-7; unclear D gene. From germline, CDR1 is LGHDT and CDR2 YNNKEL (reference sequence). The CDR3 has 14 amino acids. Trimming removed 2 bases from V and 2 bases from J, with 10 bases in between. CDR3 in DNA: TGTGCCAGCAGCCAACGTGTTCGGGCCTACGAGCAGTACTTC. This translates into CASSQRVRAYEQYF.

This chain joins TRBV12-5 and TRBJ2-1, with 7 bases identical to TRBD1. The CDR3 has 16 residues. V lost 0 bases to trimming and J lost 3 bases; unmatched junction nucleotides: 5. The germline gives CDR1 LGHNT, CDR2 FRNRAP. CDR3 protein: CASGLVLQGYYNEQFF. Here the CDR3 DNA reads TGTGCTAGTGGTTTGGTATTACAGGGGTACTACAATGAGCAGTTCTTC.

This chain links TRBV2 with TRBJ2-5; D unclear. The CDR3 totals 13 residues. V dropped 8 bases and J dropped 5 bases, with 15 bases sitting between them. Germline V gene data show CDR1 as SNHLY and CDR2 as FYNNEI. In nucleotides, the CDR3 is TGTGCCAGCGCGGCTCGGGTGCAGGAGACCCAGTACTTC. Encoded protein: CASAARVQETQYF.

This rearrangement joins TRBV10-1 to TRBJ2-3; the D gene is possibly TRBD2 (5 bases). Trimming removed 5 bases at V and 4 bases at J, with 22 bases between. Germline V CDR1 and CDR2: WNHNN, SYGVQD (reference sequence). The CDR3 runs 17 residues. CDR3 DNA: TGCGCCAGCAGTCCCACCACGCTCCAACTAGGTGCAGATACGCAGTATTTT. Its translation: CASSPTTLQLGADTQYF.

J is TRBJ2-7 and V is TRBV27; TRBD1 matches 11 bases. V was clipped by 5 bases and J by 6 bases; unmatched bases: 9. Germline lookup yields CDR1 MNHEY and CDR2 SMNVEV (reference sequence). This CDR3 spans 15 amino acids. DNA for the CDR3: TGTGCCAGCAGTCAGCGGACAGGGGGCTTCGTCGAGCAGTACTTC. Amino acids: CASSQRTGGFVEQYF.

This clone has more than one count but fewer than ten. The genes are TRBV7-2 and TRBJ2-2, with D perhaps TRBD1 (6 bases). Germline CDR1 SGHTA, CDR2 FQGNSA. V shed 6 bases and J shed 9 bases, with 11 bases lying between them. The CDR3 sequence is 12 residues long. The chain's CDR3 is CASRQGGWELFF. The CDR3 region has the DNA TGTGCCAGCAGACAGGGTGGTTGGGAGCTGTTTTTT.

The rearrangement uses TRBV9 and TRBJ1-4, with D perhaps matching TRBD1 (6 bases). V lost 0 bases and J 0 bases, leaving 15 bases between the germline ends. CDR1 is SGDLS, CDR2 YYNGEE, per germline. There are 18 residues in the CDR3. The CDR3 loop reads CASSVEGGPPTTNEKLFF. The CDR3 region has the DNA TGTGCCAGCAGCGTAGAGGGGGGGCCCCCCACAACTAATGAAAAACTGTTTTTT.

The J gene is TRBJ2-3, the V gene TRBV7-6; 11 bases are shared with TRBD2. J was trimmed by 2 bases and V by 5 bases; bases with no gene match: 6. The CDR3 consists of 16 residues. Germline V CDR1 and CDR2: SGHVS, FNYEAQ. The CDR3 loop is CASSPTSGGNTDTQYF. CDR3 sequence (DNA): TGTGCCAGCAGCCCCACTAGCGGGGGTAACACAGATACGCAGTATTTT.

The V and J genes are TRBV9 and TRBJ1-2, with 7 bases lining up with TRBD1. The CDR3 extends over 14 amino acids. CDR1 is SGDLS and CDR2 is YYNGEE in the germline V gene. V was pared by 3 bases and J by 3 bases, with 5 bases of the junction left unmatched. Here the CDR3 reads CASSAQGVHYGYTF. The CDR3 DNA sequence: TGTGCCAGCAGCGCTCAGGGGGTGCACTATGGCTACACCTTC. Looking up the rest from reference TRBV9 and TRBJ1-2 gives the full variable domain: DSGVTQTPKHLITATGQRVTLRCSPRSGDLSVYWYQQSLDQGLQFLIQYYNGEERAKGNILERFSAQQFPDLHSELNLSSLELGDSALYFCASSAQGVHYGYTFGSGTRLTVV.

The chain combines TRBV5-1 with TRBJ1-2; D call uncertain. CDR1 and CDR2 from the germline V gene are SGHRS and YFSETQ. V shed 3 bases and J shed 6 bases, with 12 bases lying between them. The CDR3 is made up of 13 amino acids. CDR3 DNA sequence: TGCGCCAGCAGCTCGCAGTACCCGCATGGCTACACCTTC. Residues: CASSSQYPHGYTF.

V usage is TRBV7-9 and J usage is TRBJ1-1, with 10 bases aligning to TRBD1. CDR1 is SEHNR and CDR2 is FQNEAQ in the germline V gene (reference sequence). The CDR3 covers 15 residues. J gave up 2 bases and V 5 bases, and 5 bases lay outside the gene matches. The CDR3 loop is CASSPGTGVNTEAFF. The CDR3 region has the DNA TGTGCCAGCAGCCCAGGGACAGGGGTTAACACTGAAGCTTTCTTT.

The V gene is TRBV5-1, the J gene TRBJ2-7; D not certain. Per the germline V gene, CDR1 is SGHRS and CDR2 is YFSETQ. Trimming took 2 bases from V and 0 from J, leaving 12 bases between them. The CDR3 is made up of 15 amino acids. The CDR3, as DNA: TGCGCCAGCAGCTTAGCCAGGCCAAACTCCTACGAGCAGTACTTC. It translates to CASSLARPNSYEQYF. Full variable domain (missing parts from reference TRBV5-1 and TRBJ2-7): KAGVTQTPRYLIKTRGQQVTLSCSPISGHRSVSWYQQTPGQGLQFLFEYFSETQRNKGNFPGRFSGRQFSNSRSEMNVSTLELGDSALYLCASSLARPNSYEQYFGPGTRLTVT.

Here the CDR3 DNA reads TGTGCCAGCAGCTTAGCGCTGAGCACCCCCTCCTACGAGCAGTACTTC. Translating gives CASSLALSTPSYEQYF. The genes are TRBV7-2 and TRBJ2-7; D is unresolved. Trimming took off 0 bases at V and 0 bases at J, with 12 bases between the two ends. The germline gives CDR1 SGHTA, CDR2 FQGNSA. The CDR3 totals 16 residues.

This chain connects TRBV5-4 to TRBJ2-5; tentative D call: TRBD2 (5 bases). The germline V and J ends were trimmed by 1 base and 7 bases, with 11 bases remaining between them. The CDR3 sequence is 13 residues long. Germline CDR1 and CDR2: SGHNT and YYREEE (reference sequence). For the CDR3, the DNA is TGTGCCAGCAGCTTGCATCATGCGGGGACCCAGTACTTC. Its translation is CASSLHHAGTQYF.

The chain joins TRBV10-2 to TRBJ2-3; 8 bases map to TRBD2. CDR1 is WSHSY and CDR2 is SAAADI in the germline V gene. V lost 9 bases, J lost 3 bases, and 8 bases stayed unmatched. The CDR3 is 14 residues long. The CDR3 loop reads CASTLAGTTDTQYF. In DNA form, the CDR3 reads TGCGCCAGTACATTAGCGGGAACTACAGATACGCAGTATTTT.

This chain joins TRBV18 and TRBJ2-4; perhaps TRBD2 as D (6 bases). Germline V gene lookup returns CDR1 KGHSH and CDR2 LQKENI. V shed 1 base and J shed 0 bases, with 7 bases lying between them. The CDR3 is made up of 15 amino acids. CDR3 sequence: CASSPQEGAKNIQYF. In nucleotides, the CDR3 is TGTGCCAGCTCACCACAGGAGGGAGCCAAAAACATTCAGTACTTC.

The chain recombines TRBV5-6 with TRBJ2-7; possible D gene TRBD1, 6 bases. The germline V gene encodes CDR1 SGHDT and CDR2 YYEEEE. The CDR3 totals 14 residues. Trimming removed 0 bases at V and 9 bases at J, with 16 bases between. The CDR3, as DNA: TGTGCCAGCAGCTTGGAGACAGGTTCTTGGGGGCAGTACTTC. Amino acid sequence: CASSLETGSWGQYF.

In its sample, this clone was seen a few times. The CDR3: CASSLTPGRDYQPQHF. In DNA, the CDR3 is TGTGCCAGCAGTTTAACTCCAGGGAGGGATTATCAGCCCCAGCATTTT. The gene calls are TRBV27 and TRBJ1-5, with a possible D match to TRBD1 (5 bases). The CDR3 is 16 amino acids. With 2 bases removed from V and 5 bases from J, the gap between germline ends came to 16 bases. CDR1 and CDR2 from the germline V gene are MNHEY and SMNVEV (reference sequence).

This chain links TRBV9 with TRBJ2-3; the match to TRBD2 covers 10 bases. This CDR3 comprises 15 residues. Looked up from germline, CDR1 is SGDLS and CDR2 is YYNGEE. With 0 bases clipped from V and 6 bases from J, the junction kept 4 bases outside the gene matches. In nucleotides, the CDR3 is TGTGCCAGCAGCGTAGGGGCACTAGCGGGGGATACGCAGTATTTT. Residues: CASSVGALAGDTQYF.

The V and J genes are TRBV6-4 and TRBJ2-6, with 7 nucleotides matching TRBD1. The junction had 5 bases not matched to a gene; V was cut back by 6 bases and J by 0 bases. Germline V gene lookup returns CDR1 MRHNA and CDR2 SNTAGT. The CDR3 covers 16 residues. CDR3 coding DNA: TGTGCCAGCAGGGATACAGGGGCCTCTGGGGCCAACGTCCTGACTTTC. It yields the protein CASRDTGASGANVLTF.

The rearrangement uses TRBV7-8 and TRBJ2-3; 15 nucleotides line up with TRBD2. Germline values: CDR1 SGHVS, CDR2 FQNEAQ. This CDR3 spans 19 amino acids. J lost 0 bases, V lost 5 bases, and 9 bases had no gene match. The CDR3 reads CASSDGLAGGLLSTDTQYF. The CDR3 nucleotides read TGTGCCAGCAGCGACGGACTAGCGGGGGGGCTTCTTAGCACAGATACGCAGTATTTT.